This TCR beta chain is from a study of blood T cells in healthy people across ages. Per sample, a minimum of 7 million PBMCs were isolated. Study-level points and caveats: A roughly linear age-dependent decrease characterized TCR beta diversity per million T cells. It was the long-lived donors that had more naive CD4+ cells and higher diversity than aged donors.

PCR was performed a second time for about 7 to 11 cycles using a sample-barcoded 5' primer and a J-beta primer mix. TCRdb called the 5' RACE reads again in MiXCR, with one record for every CDR3 protein. The sample consists of about 1.5 million distinct CDR3 sequences, around 40% of them appearing once. About this clonotype itself: As yet, its antigen is unknown.

This TCR was recovered from a woman between 18 and 29 years old in good health. The sample consisted of blood.

The CDR3 DNA reads TGTGCCAGCAGTTTGGAGGGTGACAATGAGCAGTTCTTC. Its protein is CASSLEGDNEQFF. This chain links TRBV27 with TRBJ2-1, with D perhaps matching TRBD2 (6 bases). With 3 bases removed from V and 5 bases from J, the gap between germline ends came to 8 bases. Germline V gives CDR1 MNHEY, CDR2 SMNVEV (reference sequence). The CDR3 covers 13 residues.